The rows below give T cell receptor beta chains drawn from one sample of a study of blood T cell repertoires in COVID-19. Assay used: immunoSEQ multiplex PCR; TCRdb lists only in-frame clones, some missing. The sample lists almost 95,000 clones; about 80% were seen once. Sequenced input: peripheral blood. The receptor source for this set is a man between 60 and 75 years old with acute or convalescent COVID-19. Both conserved end residues are part of each CDR3. The D gene is left open where the match is weak. Some rows mark clone size as missing; the rest say once, few, many or name a class of expanded clone.

J gene	clone size	V gene	D gene	CDR3 DNA	CDR3 protein
TRBJ1-1	-	TRBV6-5	-	TGTGCCAGCAGGTATGACAGAACCAGGAACACTGAAGCTTTCTTT	CASRYDRTRNTEAFF
TRBJ2-7	-	TRBV30	-	TGTGCCTGGAGTGACCTGGACAGCTACGAGCAGTACTTC	CAWSDLDSYEQYF
TRBJ2-7	-	TRBV5-5	TRBD1	TGTGCCAGCAGCTTGGCCCCGGGACAGCAATACGAGCAGTACTTC	CASSLAPGQQYEQYF
TRBJ1-1	-	TRBV28	-	TGTGCCAGCCCCCCGGCAGGGAAAACAAATGAAGCTTTCTTT	CASPPAGKTNEAFF
TRBJ1-2	-	TRBV29-1	-	TGCAGCGCCCCCCGCCGGGATTCCTATGGCTACACCTTC	CSAPRRDSYGYTF
TRBJ1-4	-	TRBV18	TRBD1	TGTGCCAGCTCACCCCCGGGACAGGTAGCTGAAAAACTGTTTTTT	CASSPPGQVAEKLFF
TRBJ2-1	few	TRBV4-2	TRBD2	TGTGCCAGCAGCCAAGAGGGTAGCGGGGGGGCTGGTGAGCAGTTCTTC	CASSQEGSGGAGEQFF
TRBJ1-6	once	TRBV4-1	TRBD1	TGCGCCAGCAGGCAAAGCGGGACAGGGGGTTCAGGTAGTTCACCCCTCCACTTT	CASRQSGTGGSGSSPLHF
TRBJ1-2	-	TRBV29-1	-	TGCAGCGTTGTTTGGAAATCGGGTTACACCTTC	CSVVWKSGYTF
TRBJ2-5	-	TRBV5-1	-	TGCGCCAGCAGCCCCATTCGGGAGACCCAGTACTTC	CASSPIRETQYF
TRBJ2-2	-	TRBV6-2/TRBV6-3	-	TGTGCCAGCAGTTACGTGCAGGGTCGGGAGCTGTTTTTT	CASSYVQGRELFF
TRBJ2-1	-	TRBV9	TRBD1	TGTGCCAGCAGCGTGTGGGACAGCTCCTACAATGAGCAGTTCTTC	CASSVWDSSYNEQFF
TRBJ1-1	-	TRBV19	-	TGTGCCAGTAGTATTTATTTCGGGACACATGAGGGGACTGAAGCTTTCTTT	CASSIYFGTHEGTEAFF
TRBJ2-7	-	TRBV5-4	-	TGTGCCAGCAGCCCGACCGACAGTGCCTACGAGCAGTACTTC	CASSPTDSAYEQYF
TRBJ1-4	-	TRBV4-3	-	TGCGCCAGCAGCCCCGACACTGAAAAACTGTTTTTT	CASSPDTEKLFF
TRBJ2-4	-	TRBV27	-	TGTGCCAGCAGTTTATCGGGGGCGGACATTCAGTACTTC	CASSLSGADIQYF
TRBJ1-2	-	TRBV2	-	TGTGCCAGCAGTGAAGTCAGGCCTTTTACCTATGGCTACACCTTC	CASSEVRPFTYGYTF
TRBJ2-1	-	TRBV11-1	TRBD1	TGTGCCAGCAGCTTGGGACAGGGGGCCGGGAATGAGCAGTTCTTC	CASSLGQGAGNEQFF
TRBJ1-4	-	TRBV5-1	TRBD1	TGCGCCAGCAGCATTGACCGGACAGGGTTGACTAATGAAAAACTGTTTTTT	CASSIDRTGLTNEKLFF
TRBJ2-7	once	TRBV20-1	TRBD1	TGCAGTGCTAGCGTAGGGACAGGTCGATACTTC	CSASVGTGRYF
TRBJ2-1	-	TRBV10-2	TRBD2	TGCGCCAGCAGTGAGTTCCTAGCGGGGGGCGATGAGCAGTTCTTC	CASSEFLAGGDEQFF
TRBJ2-5	-	TRBV11-3	TRBD1	TGTGCCAGCAGCTTACCGGGACAGCAAGAGACCCAGTACTTC	CASSLPGQQETQYF
TRBJ1-1	-	TRBV2	TRBD1	TGTGCCAGCCAGGGACAGCGGAACACTGAAGCTTTCTTT	CASQGQRNTEAFF
TRBJ2-6	-	TRBV4-3	TRBD1	TGCGCCAGCAGCCAGTCCATTAACAGGGGGCAGGGGTCTGGGGCCAACGTCCTGACTTTC	CASSQSINRGQGSGANVLTF
TRBJ1-5	-	TRBV15	-	TGTGCCACCAGCAGGACGGGTCAGCCCCAGCATTTT	CATSRTGQPQHF
TRBJ1-2	-	TRBV7-2	-	TGTGCCAGCAGCTTAGGAGGGTGGATAAACTATGGCTACACCTTC	CASSLGGWINYGYTF
TRBJ1-5	-	TRBV19	TRBD1	TGTGCCAGTAGTATTCCAGGGGGATTTCAGCCCCAGCATTTT	CASSIPGGFQPQHF
TRBJ1-1	-	TRBV19	TRBD1	TGTGCCAGTAGTATCGGGGTCGGAACAGGGGACACTGAAGCTTTCTTT	CASSIGVGTGDTEAFF